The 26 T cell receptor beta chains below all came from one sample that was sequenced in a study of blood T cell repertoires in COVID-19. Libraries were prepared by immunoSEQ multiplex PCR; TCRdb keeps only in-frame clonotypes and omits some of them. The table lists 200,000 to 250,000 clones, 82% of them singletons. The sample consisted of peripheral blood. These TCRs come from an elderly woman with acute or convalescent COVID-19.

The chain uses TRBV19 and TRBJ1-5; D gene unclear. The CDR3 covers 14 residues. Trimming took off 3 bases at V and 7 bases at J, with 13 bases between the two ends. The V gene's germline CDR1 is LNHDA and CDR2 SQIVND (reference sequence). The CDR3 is CASSIPGDGQPQHF. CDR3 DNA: TGTGCCAGTAGTATCCCCGGAGATGGGCAGCCCCAGCATTTT.

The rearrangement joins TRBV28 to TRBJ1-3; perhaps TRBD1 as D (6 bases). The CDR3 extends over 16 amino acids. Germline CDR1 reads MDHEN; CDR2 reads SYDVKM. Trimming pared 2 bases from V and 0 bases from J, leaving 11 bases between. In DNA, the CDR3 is TGTGCCAGCAGTTTAGACAGGCCTCCCTCTGGAAACACCATATATTTT. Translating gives CASSLDRPPSGNTIYF.

CDR3 residues: CASSLRKERGTYNEQFF. The DNA for the CDR3 is TGTGCCAGCAGCCTCCGGAAAGAGCGGGGGACTTACAATGAGCAGTTCTTC. This chain uses TRBV7-3 with TRBJ2-1, with TRBD2 matching 8 bases. V lost 5 bases, J lost 4 bases, and 13 bases stayed unmatched. Per the germline V gene, CDR1 is SGHTA and CDR2 is FQGTGA. This CDR3 is built from 17 residues.

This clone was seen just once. In DNA, the CDR3 is TGTGCCAGCAGTTTATTGGGTAGCGGGGAGTTCTTC. Translation gives CASSLLGSGEFF. This chain links TRBV27 with TRBJ2-1, with 8 bases identical to TRBD2. Trimming at V came to 1 base and at J to 14 bases, leaving 4 bases not matched to a gene. CDR1 and CDR2 from the germline V gene are MNHEY and SMNVEV (reference sequence). The CDR3 covers 12 residues.

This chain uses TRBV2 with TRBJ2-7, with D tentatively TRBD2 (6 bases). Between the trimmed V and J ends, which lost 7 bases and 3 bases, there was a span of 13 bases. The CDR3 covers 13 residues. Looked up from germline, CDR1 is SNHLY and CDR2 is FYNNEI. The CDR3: CASTEGRLYEQYF. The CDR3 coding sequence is TGTGCCAGCACGGAGGGACGGCTCTACGAGCAGTACTTC.

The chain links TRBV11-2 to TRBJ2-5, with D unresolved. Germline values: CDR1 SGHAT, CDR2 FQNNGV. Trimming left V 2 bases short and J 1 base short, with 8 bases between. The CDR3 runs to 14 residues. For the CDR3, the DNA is TGTGCCAGCAGCTTAACTTACCGCCAAGAGACCCAGTACTTC. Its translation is CASSLTYRQETQYF.

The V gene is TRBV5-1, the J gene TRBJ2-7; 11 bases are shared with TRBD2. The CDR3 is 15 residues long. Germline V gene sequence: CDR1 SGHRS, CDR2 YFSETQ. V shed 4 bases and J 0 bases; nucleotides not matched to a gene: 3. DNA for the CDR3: TGCGCCAGCAGCCCAGGACTAGCGGGCTCCTACGAGCAGTACTTC. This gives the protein CASSPGLAGSYEQYF. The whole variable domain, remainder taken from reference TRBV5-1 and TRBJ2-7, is KAGVTQTPRYLIKTRGQQVTLSCSPISGHRSVSWYQQTPGQGLQFLFEYFSETQRNKGNFPGRFSGRQFSNSRSEMNVSTLELGDSALYLCASSPGLAGSYEQYFGPGTRLTVT.

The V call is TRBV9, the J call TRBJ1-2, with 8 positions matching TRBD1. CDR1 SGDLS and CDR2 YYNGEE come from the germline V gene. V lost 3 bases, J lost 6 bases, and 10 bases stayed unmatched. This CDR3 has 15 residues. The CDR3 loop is CASSERQGARDGYTF. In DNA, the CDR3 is TGTGCCAGCAGCGAAAGGCAGGGGGCAAGGGATGGCTACACCTTC.

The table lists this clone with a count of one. CDR3 coding DNA: TGTGCCAGTCAGGCACAGACGAACACTGAAGCTTTCTTT. It specifies CASQAQTNTEAFF. The chain employs TRBV6-6 and TRBJ1-1; no definite D call. Germline lookup yields CDR1 MNHNY and CDR2 SVGAGI (reference sequence). Trimming took off 9 bases at V and 1 base at J, with 12 bases between the two ends. The CDR3 spans 13 residues.

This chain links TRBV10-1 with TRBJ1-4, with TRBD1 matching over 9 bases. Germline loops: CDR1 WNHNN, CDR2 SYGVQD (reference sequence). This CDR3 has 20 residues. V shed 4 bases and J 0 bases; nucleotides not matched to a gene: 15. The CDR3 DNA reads TGCGCCAGCAGTGCCAACAGGGGGCCGTCGAAAATTGCAACTAATGAAAAACTGTTTTTT. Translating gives CASSANRGPSKIATNEKLFF.

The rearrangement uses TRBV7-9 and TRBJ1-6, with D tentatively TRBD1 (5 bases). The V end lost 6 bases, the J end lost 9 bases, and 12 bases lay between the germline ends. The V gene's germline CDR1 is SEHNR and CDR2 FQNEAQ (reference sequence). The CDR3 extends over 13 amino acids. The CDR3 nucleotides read TGTGCCAGCAGTGGGGGGGGACGTTCACCCCTCCACTTT. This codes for CASSGGGRSPLHF.

The CDR3 nucleotides are TGTGCAAGTCGCTTAACCCCGATCGGCCGGGAGAAGGGGTTCTTT. This gives the protein CASRLTPIGREKGFF. The chain links TRBV12-2 to TRBJ1-1. TRBV12-2 is recorded as a pseudogene. CDR3 length: 15 amino acids.

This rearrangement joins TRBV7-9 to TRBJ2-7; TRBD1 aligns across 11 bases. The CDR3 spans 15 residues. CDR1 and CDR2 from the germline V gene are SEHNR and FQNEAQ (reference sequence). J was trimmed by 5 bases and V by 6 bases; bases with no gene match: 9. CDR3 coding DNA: TGTGCCAGCAGGCCCATTGGGACAGGGGGTCACGAGCAGTACTTC. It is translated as CASRPIGTGGHEQYF.

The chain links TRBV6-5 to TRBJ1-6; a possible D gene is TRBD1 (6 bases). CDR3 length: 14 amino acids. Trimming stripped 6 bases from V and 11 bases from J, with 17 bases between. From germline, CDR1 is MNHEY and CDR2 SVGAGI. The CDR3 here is CASSLRDIQAPLHF. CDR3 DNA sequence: TGTGCCAGCAGCCTCCGGGACATTCAGGCACCCCTCCACTTT.

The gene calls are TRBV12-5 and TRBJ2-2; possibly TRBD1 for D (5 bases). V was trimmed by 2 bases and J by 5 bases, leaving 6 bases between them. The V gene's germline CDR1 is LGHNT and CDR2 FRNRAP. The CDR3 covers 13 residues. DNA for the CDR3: TGTGCTAGTGGTTTGTCAGGGACCGGGGAGCTGTTTTTT. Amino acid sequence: CASGLSGTGELFF.

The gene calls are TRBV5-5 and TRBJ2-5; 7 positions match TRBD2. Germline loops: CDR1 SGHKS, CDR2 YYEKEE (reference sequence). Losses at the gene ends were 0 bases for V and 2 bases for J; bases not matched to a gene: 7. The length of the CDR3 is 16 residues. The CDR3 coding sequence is TGTGCCAGCAGCTTGGGGGGGACTACGATTCAAGAGACCCAGTACTTC. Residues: CASSLGGTTIQETQYF.

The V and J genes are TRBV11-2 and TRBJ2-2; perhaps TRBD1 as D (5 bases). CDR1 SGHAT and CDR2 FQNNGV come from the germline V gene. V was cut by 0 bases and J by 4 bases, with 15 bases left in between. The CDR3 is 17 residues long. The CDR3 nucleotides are TGTGCCAGCAGCTTAGATAGAGCAGGGTGGAGCACCGGGGAGCTGTTTTTT. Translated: CASSLDRAGWSTGELFF.

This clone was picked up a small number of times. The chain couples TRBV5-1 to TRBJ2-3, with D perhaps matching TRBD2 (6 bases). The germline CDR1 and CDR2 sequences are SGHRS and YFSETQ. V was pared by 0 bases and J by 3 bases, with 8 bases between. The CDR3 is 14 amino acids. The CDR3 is CASSLGGLTDTQYF. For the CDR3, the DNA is TGCGCCAGCAGCTTGGGGGGACTGACAGATACGCAGTATTTT.

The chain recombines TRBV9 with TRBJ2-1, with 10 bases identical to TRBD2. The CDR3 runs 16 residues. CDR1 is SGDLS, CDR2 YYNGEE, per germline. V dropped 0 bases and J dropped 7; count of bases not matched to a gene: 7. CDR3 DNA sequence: TGTGCCAGCAGCGTAGCTGAGCGGGGGGGCCTTAATGAGCAGTTCTTC. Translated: CASSVAERGGLNEQFF.

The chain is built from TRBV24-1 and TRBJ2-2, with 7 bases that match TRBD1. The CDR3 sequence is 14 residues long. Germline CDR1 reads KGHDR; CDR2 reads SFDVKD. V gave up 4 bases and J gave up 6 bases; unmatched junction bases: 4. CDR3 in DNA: TGTGCCACCAGTGAGGCAGGGGGTCCCGGGGAGCTGTTTTTT. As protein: CATSEAGGPGELFF.

CDR3: CASSRVDQGRTYF. The CDR3 DNA reads as TGTGCCAGCAGTCGAGTTGATCAGGGAAGGACCTACTTC. The chain is built from TRBV28 and TRBJ2-7; weak D call: TRBD1 (5 bases). Trimming pared 5 bases from V and 13 bases from J, leaving 21 bases between. Per the germline V gene, CDR1 is MDHEN and CDR2 is SYDVKM. The CDR3 length is 13 residues.

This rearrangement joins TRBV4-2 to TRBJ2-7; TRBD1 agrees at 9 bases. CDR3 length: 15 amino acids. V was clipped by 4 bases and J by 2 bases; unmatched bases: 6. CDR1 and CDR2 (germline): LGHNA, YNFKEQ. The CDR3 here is CASSPGQGMAYEQYF. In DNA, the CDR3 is TGTGCCAGCAGCCCTGGACAGGGGATGGCCTACGAGCAGTACTTC.

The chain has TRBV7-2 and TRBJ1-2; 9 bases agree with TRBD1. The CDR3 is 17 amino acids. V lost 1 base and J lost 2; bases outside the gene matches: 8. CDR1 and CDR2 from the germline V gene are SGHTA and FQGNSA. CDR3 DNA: TGTGCCAGCAGCTTAGGGGGGACAGGGTGGACGAACTATGGCTACACCTTC. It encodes CASSLGGTGWTNYGYTF.

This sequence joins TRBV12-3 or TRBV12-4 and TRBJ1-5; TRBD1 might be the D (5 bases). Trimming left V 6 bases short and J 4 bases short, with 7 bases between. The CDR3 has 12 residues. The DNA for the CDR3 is TGTGCCAGCAGGGGGCCGAATCAGCCCCAGCATTTT. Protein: CASRGPNQPQHF.

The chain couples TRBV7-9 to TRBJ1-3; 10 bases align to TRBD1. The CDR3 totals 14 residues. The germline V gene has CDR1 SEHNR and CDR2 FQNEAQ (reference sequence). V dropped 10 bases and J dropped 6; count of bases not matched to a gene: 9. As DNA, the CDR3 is TGTGCCAACCGGGACAGGGGAGGCGAAAACACCATATATTTT. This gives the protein CANRDRGGENTIYF.

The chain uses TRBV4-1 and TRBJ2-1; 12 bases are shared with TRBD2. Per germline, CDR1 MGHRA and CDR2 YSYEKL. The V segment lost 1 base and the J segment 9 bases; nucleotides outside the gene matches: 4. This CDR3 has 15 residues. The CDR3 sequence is CASSQGLAGVGEQFF. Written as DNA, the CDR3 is TGCGCCAGCAGCCAAGGACTAGCGGGGGTCGGTGAGCAGTTCTTC.